This paragraph reports one T cell receptor (beta chain). This sample is drawn from a study of T cell changes during pregnancy in multiple sclerosis. Using immunoSEQ multiplex PCR, the repertoire was profiled, and TCRdb retains in-frame clones only, with some absent. The sample consists of roughly 90,000 clones, approximately 89% of them appearing once. The CDR3 extends over 17 amino acids. Germline V lookup: CDR1 LGHNA, CDR2 YSLEER. V lost 1 base, J lost 8 bases, and 21 bases lay in between. The specimen comprised peripheral blood, sampled in the first trimester of pregnancy. The V call is TRBV4-3, the J call TRBJ2-1; possibly TRBD2 for D (5 bases). The TCR sequence derives from a female donor in good health, enrolled as a control in a pregnancy study. For the CDR3, the DNA is TGCGCCAGCAGCCAAGTCGCTGGTTTGTCGGGGAGCGATGAGCAGTTCTTC. This encodes CASSQVAGLSGSDEQFF.